What follows are 4 T cell receptor beta chains derived from one specimen sequenced in a study of blood T cell repertoires in COVID-19. Libraries were prepared by immunoSEQ multiplex PCR; TCRdb keeps only in-frame clonotypes and omits some of them. The sample consists of about 100,000 clones, just under 95% of them appearing once. Input material: peripheral blood. These receptors were collected from a man aged 65 to 79 with acute or convalescent COVID-19.

This clone was counted only a few times. The chain has TRBV27 and TRBJ2-7; 9 positions match TRBD1. V lost 4 bases to trimming and J lost 3 bases; unmatched junction nucleotides: 10. CDR3 length equals 16 residues. The V gene's germline CDR1 is MNHEY and CDR2 SMNVEV (reference sequence). The CDR3 DNA is TGTGCCAGCAGTTCGTACGACAGGGGGGACTTCTACGAGCAGTACTTC. Amino acid sequence: CASSSYDRGDFYEQYF.

The rearrangement uses TRBV3-1 (or the pseudogene TRBV3-2) and TRBJ1-2, with no clear D. V was clipped by 4 bases and J by 3 bases, with 6 bases between them. The CDR3 is 12 amino acids. CDR1 is LGHDT, CDR2 YNNKEL, per germline (reference sequence). CDR3 sequence: CASSLVDYGYTF. For the CDR3, the DNA is TGTGCCAGCAGCCTCGTCGACTATGGCTACACCTTC.

The V gene is TRBV5-1, the J gene TRBJ1-5, with D possibly matching TRBD1 (5 bases). Between the trimmed V and J ends, which lost 4 bases and 4 bases, there was a span of 15 bases. The germline V gene has CDR1 SGHRS and CDR2 YFSETQ. CDR3 size: 15 residues. CDR3 coding DNA: TGCGCCAGCAGCCCTCTGGGGGGAGTAAATCAGCCCCAGCATTTT. Protein: CASSPLGGVNQPQHF.

The rearrangement joins TRBV5-4 to TRBJ2-3; 10 bases agree with TRBD2. Germline V lookup: CDR1 SGHNT, CDR2 YYREEE (reference sequence). V lost 3 bases and J lost 8; bases outside the gene matches: 6. The CDR3 sequence is 14 residues long. The CDR3 DNA reads as TGTGCCAGCAGCTCCTCTAGCGGGAGTGGTACGCAGTATTTT. It yields the protein CASSSSSGSGTQYF.